The entry below gives a single TCR beta chain sequence along with its context. The Seattle patients, enrolled during active infection, were followed longitudinally. The source of the sample is a study of blood T cell repertoires in COVID-19. Study background: Collection of acute and convalescent COVID-19 samples took place in the United States, Italy and Spain.

Germline CDR1 and CDR2: SGHTA and FQGNSA. Germline trimming cut 5 bases from V and 3 bases from J; bases unmatched to any gene: 1. This CDR3 comprises 12 residues. Authors' data handling: Reference gene primers were amplified, and this amplification served to estimate nucleated cell counts. Libraries were prepared by immunoSEQ multiplex PCR; TCRdb keeps only in-frame clonotypes and omits some of them. That table supplies the V and J calls and clone size; D and trimming were determined from the DNA. The sample has more than 85,000 clones; 70% to 90% are singletons. The chain joins TRBV7-2 to TRBJ2-7; 7 nucleotides match TRBD1. The TCR comes from a middle-aged man with COVID-19, enrolled during active disease. The sample taken for sequencing was peripheral blood. CDR3 sequence: CASSRQGYEQYF. CDR3 DNA sequence: TGTGCCAGCAGCAGACAGGGCTACGAGCAGTACTTC.